A single sample gave rise to the 8 T cell receptor beta chains below, sequenced in a study of T cell repertoires in cytomegalovirus infection. Their antigens remain unidentified. TCRdb passed the reads through MiXCR, listing each CDR3 protein once. This sample has tens of thousands of distinct CDR3 sequences, with approximately 36% found just once. Source material: PBMCs, sequenced either directly or after in vitro stimulation (not recorded which). The origin of the receptors is a human donor in good health (CMV status not recorded). Some clones in this sample may be carry-over from other donors' samples.

The chain uses TRBV3-1 and TRBJ2-7; a weak D match, TRBD1 (6 bases). V was shortened by 3 bases and J by 3 bases, with 15 bases between the two germline ends. The CDR3 is 15 amino acids. Germline V CDR1 and CDR2: LGHDT, YNNKEL (reference sequence). The CDR3 protein is CASSHTRDTDYEQYF. The CDR3 DNA is TGTGCCAGCAGCCATACCCGGGACACCGACTACGAGCAGTACTTC.

Concerning this clonotype itself: A clone one base away is much larger, so this may be a read error. This rearrangement joins TRBV5-4 to TRBJ1-1; the D gene is possibly TRBD1 (6 bases). The CDR3 is 14 amino acids. The ends were cut back, 0 bases at V and 1 base at J, with 7 bases in the middle. CDR1 is SGHNT, CDR2 YYREEE, per germline (reference sequence). The CDR3 DNA reads as TGTGCCAGCAGCTTGGAACAGGGGAACACTGAAGCTTTCTTT. Its translation: CASSLEQGNTEAFF.

The J gene is TRBJ2-3, the V gene TRBV7-2; no reliable D call. V shed 4 bases and J shed 1 base, with 9 bases lying between them. The CDR3 contains 14 residues. The germline CDR1 and CDR2 sequences are SGHTA and FQGNSA. CDR3 region: CASSSQMGTDTQYF. The CDR3, as DNA: TGTGCCAGCAGCTCTCAGATGGGCACAGATACGCAGTATTTT.

J is TRBJ1-1 and V is TRBV7-9; TRBD1 agrees at 7 bases. Germline CDR1 SEHNR, CDR2 FQNEAQ (reference sequence). The CDR3 sequence is 14 residues long. Trimming removed 5 bases from V and 5 bases from J; junction bases left unmatched: 8. CDR3 loop: CASSHVEQGTEAFF. The CDR3 nucleotides read TGTGCCAGCAGCCACGTTGAACAGGGGACTGAAGCTTTCTTT.

The CDR3 DNA follows: TGTGCCAGCAGTGAGTCAGGGTCGTCACCCCTCCACTTT. This encodes CASSESGSSPLHF. The chain has TRBV6-1 and TRBJ1-6, with D tentatively TRBD1 (5 bases). Germline V gene lookup returns CDR1 MNHNS and CDR2 SASEGT. The V gene lost 3 bases and the J gene lost 10 bases, with 10 bases spanning the gap. The CDR3 consists of 13 residues.

This clonotype was observed a single time. With a much larger clone just one base away, this may be a read error. The rearrangement joins TRBV7-9 to TRBJ2-4; TRBD2 is a possible D gene (6 bases). Looked up from germline, CDR1 is SEHNR and CDR2 is FQNEAQ (reference sequence). This CDR3 is built from 17 residues. CDR3 nucleotides: TGTGCCAGCAGCCCTCGGGCGCAGCGGGCGGCCAAAAACATTCAGCACTTC. Encoded protein: CASSPRAQRAAKNIQHF.

The gene calls are TRBV19 and TRBJ2-1, with TRBD2 identical over 9 bases. With 7 bases clipped from V and 10 bases from J, the junction kept 14 bases outside the gene matches. Germline values: CDR1 LNHDA, CDR2 SQIVND (reference sequence). The CDR3 runs 15 residues. The CDR3 reads CASTLGTSWRQEQFF. DNA for the CDR3: TGTGCCAGTACCCTCGGGACTAGCTGGAGGCAGGAGCAGTTCTTC.

This clonotype was found a few times. This chain links TRBV28 with TRBJ1-6, with 9 bases that match TRBD1. This CDR3 region has 16 residues. V was pared by 0 bases and J by 10 bases, with 7 bases of the junction left unmatched. CDR1 is MDHEN, CDR2 SYDVKM, per germline. The CDR3 bases are TGTGCCAGCAGTTTATGGAGGGGACAGGGAGGGTCACCCCTCCACTTT. This translates into CASSLWRGQGGSPLHF.